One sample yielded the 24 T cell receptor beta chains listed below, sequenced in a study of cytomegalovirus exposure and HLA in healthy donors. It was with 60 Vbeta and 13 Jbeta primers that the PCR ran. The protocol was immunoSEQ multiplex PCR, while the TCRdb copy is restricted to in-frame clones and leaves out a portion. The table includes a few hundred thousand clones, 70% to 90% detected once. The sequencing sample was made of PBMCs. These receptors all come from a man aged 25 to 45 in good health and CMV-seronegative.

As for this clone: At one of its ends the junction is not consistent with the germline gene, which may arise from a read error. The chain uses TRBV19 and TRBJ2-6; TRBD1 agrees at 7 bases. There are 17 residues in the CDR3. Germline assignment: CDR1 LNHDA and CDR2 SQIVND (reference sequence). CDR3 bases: TGTGCCAGTAGCGATGACAGGGTTGGCTCTGGGGCCAGCGTCCTGACTTTC. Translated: CASSDDRVGSGASVLTF.

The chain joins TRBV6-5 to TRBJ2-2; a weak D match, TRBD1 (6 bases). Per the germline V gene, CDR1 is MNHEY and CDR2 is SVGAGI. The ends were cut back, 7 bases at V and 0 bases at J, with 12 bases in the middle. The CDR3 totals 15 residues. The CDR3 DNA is TGTGCCAGCAACACACGACAGGCGAACACCGGGGAGCTGTTTTTT. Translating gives CASNTRQANTGELFF.

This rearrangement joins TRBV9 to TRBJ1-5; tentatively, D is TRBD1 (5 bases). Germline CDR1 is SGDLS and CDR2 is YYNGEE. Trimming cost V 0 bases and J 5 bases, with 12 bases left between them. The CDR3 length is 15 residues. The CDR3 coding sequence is TGTGCCAGCAGCGTAGGGGCAGGGAGGTATCAGCCCCAGCATTTT. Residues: CASSVGAGRYQPQHF. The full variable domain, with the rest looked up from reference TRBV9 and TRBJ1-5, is DSGVTQTPKHLITATGQRVTLRCSPRSGDLSVYWYQQSLDQGLQFLIQYYNGEERAKGNILERFSAQQFPDLHSELNLSSLELGDSALYFCASSVGAGRYQPQHFGDGTRLSIL.

The CDR3 sequence is CASSPQPGQGPYEQYF. In nucleotides, the CDR3 is TGTGCCAGCTCACCACAGCCGGGACAGGGGCCCTACGAGCAGTACTTC. This sequence joins TRBV18 and TRBJ2-7; 10 nucleotides agree with TRBD1. The CDR3 has 16 amino acids. Germline trimming cut 1 base from V and 2 bases from J; bases unmatched to any gene: 5. Germline V gives CDR1 KGHSH, CDR2 LQKENI.

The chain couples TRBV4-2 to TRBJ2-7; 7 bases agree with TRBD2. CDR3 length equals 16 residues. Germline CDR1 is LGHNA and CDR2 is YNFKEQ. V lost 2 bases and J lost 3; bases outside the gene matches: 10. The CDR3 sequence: CASSQPLRGKLYEQYF. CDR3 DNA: TGTGCCAGCAGCCAACCGCTGCGGGGGAAACTCTACGAGCAGTACTTC.

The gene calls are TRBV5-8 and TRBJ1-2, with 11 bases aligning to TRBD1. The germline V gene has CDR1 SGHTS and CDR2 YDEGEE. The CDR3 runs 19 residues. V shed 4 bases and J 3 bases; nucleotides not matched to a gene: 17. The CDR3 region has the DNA TGTGCCAGCAGCCCCCCTTGGATGGGACAGGGGGTATCCGACTATGGCTACACCTTC. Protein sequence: CASSPPWMGQGVSDYGYTF.

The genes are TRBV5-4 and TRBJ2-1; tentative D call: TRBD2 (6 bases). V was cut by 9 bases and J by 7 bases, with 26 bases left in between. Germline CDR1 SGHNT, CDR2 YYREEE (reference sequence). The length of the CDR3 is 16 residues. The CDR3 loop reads CATKLEPSDYTNEQFF. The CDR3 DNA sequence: TGTGCCACCAAGCTCGAGCCTAGCGACTATACAAATGAGCAGTTCTTC.

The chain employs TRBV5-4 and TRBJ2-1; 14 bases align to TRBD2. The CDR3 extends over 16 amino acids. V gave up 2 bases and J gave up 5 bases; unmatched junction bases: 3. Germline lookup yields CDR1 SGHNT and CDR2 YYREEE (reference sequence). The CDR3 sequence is CASSFGLAGGDNEQFF. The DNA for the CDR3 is TGTGCCAGCAGCTTCGGACTAGCGGGGGGCGACAATGAGCAGTTCTTC. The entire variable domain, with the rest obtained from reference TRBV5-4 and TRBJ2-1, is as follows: ETGVTQSPTHLIKTRGQQVTLRCSSQSGHNTVSWYQQALGQGPQFIFQYYREEENGRGNFPPRFSGLQFPNYSSELNVNALELDDSALYLCASSFGLAGGDNEQFFGPGTRLTVL.

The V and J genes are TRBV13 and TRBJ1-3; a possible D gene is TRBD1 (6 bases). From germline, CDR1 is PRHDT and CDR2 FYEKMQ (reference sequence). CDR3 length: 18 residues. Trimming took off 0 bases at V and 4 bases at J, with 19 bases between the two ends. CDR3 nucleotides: TGTGCCAGCAGCTTAGGACTGGAGTATACAGGGAAAGGAAACACCATATATTTT. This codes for CASSLGLEYTGKGNTIYF.

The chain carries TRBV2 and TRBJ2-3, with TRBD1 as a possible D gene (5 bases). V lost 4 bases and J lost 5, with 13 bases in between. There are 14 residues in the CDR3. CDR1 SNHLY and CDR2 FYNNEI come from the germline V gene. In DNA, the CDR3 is TGTGCCAGCAGTGTCTTCGAAGGGGTAGATACGCAGTATTTT. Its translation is CASSVFEGVDTQYF.

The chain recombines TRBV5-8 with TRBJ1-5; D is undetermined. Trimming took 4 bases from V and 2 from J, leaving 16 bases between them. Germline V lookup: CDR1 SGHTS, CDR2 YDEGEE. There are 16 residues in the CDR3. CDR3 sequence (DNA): TGTGCCAGCAGCGGGTCGGCGGGTGTGGGCAATCAGCCCCAGCATTTT. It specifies CASSGSAGVGNQPQHF.

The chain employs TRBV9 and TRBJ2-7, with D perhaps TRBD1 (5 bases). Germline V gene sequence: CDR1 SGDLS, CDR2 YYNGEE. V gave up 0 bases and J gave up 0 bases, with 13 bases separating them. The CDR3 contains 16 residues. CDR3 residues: CASSVGPTDNSYEQYF. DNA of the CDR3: TGTGCCAGCAGCGTAGGCCCTACGGACAACTCCTACGAGCAGTACTTC. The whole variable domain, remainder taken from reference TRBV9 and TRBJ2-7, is DSGVTQTPKHLITATGQRVTLRCSPRSGDLSVYWYQQSLDQGLQFLIQYYNGEERAKGNILERFSAQQFPDLHSELNLSSLELGDSALYFCASSVGPTDNSYEQYFGPGTRLTVT.

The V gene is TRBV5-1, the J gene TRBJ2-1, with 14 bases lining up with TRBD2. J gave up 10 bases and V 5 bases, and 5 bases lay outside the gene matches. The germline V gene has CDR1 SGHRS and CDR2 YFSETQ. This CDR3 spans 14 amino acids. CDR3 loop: CASRGLAGAEEQFF. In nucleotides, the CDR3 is TGCGCCAGCAGGGGACTAGCGGGGGCCGAGGAGCAGTTCTTC.

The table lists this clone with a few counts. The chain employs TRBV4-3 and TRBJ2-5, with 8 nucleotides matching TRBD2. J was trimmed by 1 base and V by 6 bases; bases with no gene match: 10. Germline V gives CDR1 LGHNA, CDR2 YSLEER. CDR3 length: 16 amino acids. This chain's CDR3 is CASSQYRGGTQETQYF. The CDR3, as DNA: TGCGCCAGCAGTCAATACCGCGGGGGGACCCAAGAGACCCAGTACTTC.

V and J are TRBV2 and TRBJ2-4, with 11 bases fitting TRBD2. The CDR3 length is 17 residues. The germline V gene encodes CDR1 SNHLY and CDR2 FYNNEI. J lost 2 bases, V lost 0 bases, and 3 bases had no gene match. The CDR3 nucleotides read TGTGCCAGCAGTGAAGCGGGACTAGCGGATACCAAAAACATTCAGTACTTC. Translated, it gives CASSEAGLADTKNIQYF.

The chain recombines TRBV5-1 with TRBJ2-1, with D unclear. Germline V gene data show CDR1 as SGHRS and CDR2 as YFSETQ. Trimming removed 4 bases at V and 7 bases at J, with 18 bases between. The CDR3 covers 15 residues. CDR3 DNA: TGCGCCAGCAGCCAGGATCCCCAGAACCAGAATGAGCAGTTCTTC. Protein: CASSQDPQNQNEQFF.

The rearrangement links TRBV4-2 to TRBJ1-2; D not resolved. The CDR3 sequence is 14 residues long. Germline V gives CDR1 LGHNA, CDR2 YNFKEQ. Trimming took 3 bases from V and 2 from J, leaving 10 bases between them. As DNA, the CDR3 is TGTGCCAGCAGCCATGTCAGAACCAACTATGGCTACACCTTC. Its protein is CASSHVRTNYGYTF.

The CDR3 nucleotides read TGTGCCAGCAGTTCCCGACACGACAATGAGCAGTTCTTC. Its translation is CASSSRHDNEQFF. J is TRBJ2-1 and V is TRBV28, with unresolved D. V lost 4 bases and J 5 bases, leaving 9 bases between the germline ends. The CDR3 has 13 amino acids. Germline V gene lookup returns CDR1 MDHEN and CDR2 SYDVKM.

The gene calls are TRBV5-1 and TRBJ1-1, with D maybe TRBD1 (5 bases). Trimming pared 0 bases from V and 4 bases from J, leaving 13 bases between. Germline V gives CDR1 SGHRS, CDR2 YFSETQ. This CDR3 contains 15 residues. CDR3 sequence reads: CASSLDPGGGTEAFF. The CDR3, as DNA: TGCGCCAGCAGCTTGGATCCGGGGGGAGGCACTGAAGCTTTCTTT.

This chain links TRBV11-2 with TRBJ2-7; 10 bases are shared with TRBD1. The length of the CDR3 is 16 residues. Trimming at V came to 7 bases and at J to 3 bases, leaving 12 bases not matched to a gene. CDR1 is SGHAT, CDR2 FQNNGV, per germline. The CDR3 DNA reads TGTGCCAGCACCTTGGCCGGGACAGGGGAATACTACGAGCAGTACTTC. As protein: CASTLAGTGEYYEQYF.

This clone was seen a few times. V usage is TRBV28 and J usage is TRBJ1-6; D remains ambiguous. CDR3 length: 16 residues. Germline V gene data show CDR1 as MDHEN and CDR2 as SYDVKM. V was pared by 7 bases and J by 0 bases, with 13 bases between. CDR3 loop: CASKASGSSYNSPLHF. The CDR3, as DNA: TGTGCCAGCAAGGCGAGCGGAAGCTCCTATAATTCACCCCTCCACTTT. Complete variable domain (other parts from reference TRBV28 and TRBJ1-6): DVKVTQSSRYLVKRTGEKVFLECVQDMDHENMFWYRQDPGLGLRLIYFSYDVKMKEKGDIPEGYSVSREKKERFSLILESASTNQTSMYLCASKASGSSYNSPLHFGNGTRLTVT.

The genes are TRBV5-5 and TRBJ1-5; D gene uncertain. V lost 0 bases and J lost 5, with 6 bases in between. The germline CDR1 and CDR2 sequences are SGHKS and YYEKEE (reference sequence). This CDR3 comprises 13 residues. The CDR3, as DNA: TGTGCCAGCAGCTTGGCTGTAGATCAGCCCCAGCATTTT. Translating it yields CASSLAVDQPQHF.

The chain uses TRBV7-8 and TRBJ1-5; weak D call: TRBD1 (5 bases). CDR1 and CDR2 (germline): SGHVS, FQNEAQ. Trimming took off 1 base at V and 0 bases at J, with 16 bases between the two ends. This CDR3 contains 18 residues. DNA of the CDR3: TGTGCCAGCAGCTTAGGGGCAGTAAGGGGTTATAGCAATCAGCCCCAGCATTTT. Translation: CASSLGAVRGYSNQPQHF.

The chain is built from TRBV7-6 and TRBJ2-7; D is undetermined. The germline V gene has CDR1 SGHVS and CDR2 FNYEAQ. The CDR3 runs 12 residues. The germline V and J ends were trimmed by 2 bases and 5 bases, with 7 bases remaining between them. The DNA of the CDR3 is TGTGCCAGCAGCTTAAGGCAGGACGAGCAGTACTTC. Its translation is CASSLRQDEQYF.